Listed below are T cell receptor beta chains from one sample, sequenced in a study of blood T cells in healthy people across ages. Each CDR3 protein is one row after TCRdb ran MiXCR on the 5' RACE reads. The sample holds 1.5 million to 2 million distinct CDR3 sequences, roughly 30% seen once. Source material: blood. All receptors come from a woman aged 25 to 39 in good health. Each CDR3 is given with its conserved first and last residue. The order of the fields is J gene, V gene, D gene, clone size, CDR3 protein, CDR3 DNA. D genes are given only for firm matches. The size field is filled for only some rows; it gives once, few, many or a size class.

TRBJ2-3,TRBV7-8,NA,NA,CASSWDLAASTDTQYF,TGTGCCAGCAGCTGGGATTTAGCGGCGAGCACAGATACGCAGTATTTT
TRBJ2-5,TRBV20-1,TRBD2,NA,CSARGVAGSRETQYF,TGCAGTGCCCGGGGGGTAGCGGGGAGTCGAGAGACCCAGTACTTC
TRBJ2-5,TRBV5-1,TRBD2,few,CASQRGRARETQYF,TGCGCCAGCCAACGCGGGAGGGCTCGAGAGACCCAGTACTTC
TRBJ2-6,TRBV13,NA,NA,CASSQRNSGANVLTF,TGTGCCAGCAGCCAAAGGAACTCTGGGGCCAACGTCCTGACTTTC
TRBJ2-3,TRBV28,NA,NA,CASRMGGLTDTQYF,TGTGCCAGTCGGATGGGCGGACTCACAGATACGCAGTATTTT
TRBJ1-1,TRBV27,NA,NA,CASSFGVLGDTEAFF,TGTGCCAGCAGTTTCGGGGTCCTCGGGGACACTGAAGCTTTCTTT
TRBJ2-6,TRBV11-1,NA,few,CASSPTKLVMGPSSGANVLTF,TGTGCCAGCAGTCCAACTAAGTTGGTTATGGGTCCCAGCTCTGGGGCCAACGTCCTGACTTTC
TRBJ2-7,TRBV28,NA,NA,CASSLTSWRGRSYEQYF,TGTGCCAGCAGTTTAACCTCTTGGCGGGGCCGCTCCTACGAGCAGTACTTC
TRBJ1-4,TRBV29-1,TRBD1,NA,CSVAGQGSEKLFF,TGCAGCGTTGCGGGACAGGGGAGTGAAAAACTGTTTTTT
TRBJ1-6,TRBV29-1,NA,few,CSVKDSHNSPLHF,TGCAGCGTCAAGGACAGTCATAATTCACCCCTCCACTTT
TRBJ2-7,TRBV4-1,TRBD2,few,CASSQGPGLADSSYEQYF,TGCGCCAGCAGCCAAGGCCCGGGGCTAGCGGATTCGTCCTACGAGCAGTACTTC
TRBJ1-1,TRBV20-1,NA,NA,CSARYRASSLNTEAFF,TGCAGTGCTAGATACAGGGCGTCCAGTTTGAACACTGAAGCTTTCTTT
TRBJ1-1,TRBV6-1,NA,many,CASSTRGAFF,TGTGCCAGCAGCACCCGGGGGGCTTTCTTT
TRBJ1-2,TRBV7-2,NA,NA,CAVSSRRQDYGYTF,TGTGCCGTCAGCTCCCGTCGACAGGACTATGGCTACACCTTC
TRBJ2-7,TRBV6-2/TRBV6-3,TRBD1,NA,CASSYLPGQDFSYEQYF,TGTGCCAGCAGTTACCTCCCGGGACAGGACTTTTCCTACGAGCAGTACTTC
TRBJ2-7,TRBV20-1,NA,NA,CSAVYTGPPYEQYF,TGCAGTGCTGTATATACAGGTCCTCCCTACGAGCAGTACTTC
TRBJ2-5,TRBV28,NA,few,CASSPAGTSPQQETQYF,TGTGCCAGCAGTCCCGCCGGGACAAGTCCCCAGCAAGAGACCCAGTACTTC
TRBJ2-2,TRBV27,NA,few,CASSLYGAGELFF,TGTGCCAGCAGTTTATATGGGGCCGGGGAGCTGTTTTTT
TRBJ1-1,TRBV20-1,NA,NA,CSATTGRTNTEAFF,TGCAGTGCGACGACCGGACGGACGAACACTGAAGCTTTCTTT
TRBJ1-1,TRBV29-1,NA,NA,CSSGSTEAFF,TGCAGCTCGGGTAGCACTGAAGCTTTCTTT
TRBJ2-5,TRBV11-2,NA,NA,CASSLSDGGQETQYF,TGTGCCAGCAGCTTATCCGACGGGGGCCAAGAGACCCAGTACTTC
TRBJ1-2,TRBV6-5,NA,NA,CASTQGYYGYTF,TGTGCCAGCACCCAGGGATACTATGGCTACACCTTC
TRBJ2-7,TRBV11-2,NA,many,CASSASTRWIDEQYF,TGTGCCAGCAGCGCCAGTACTAGGTGGATCGACGAGCAGTACTTC
TRBJ2-3,TRBV9,TRBD2,few,CASSRAGVSQDTQYF,TGTGCCAGCAGCCGGGCGGGAGTTAGTCAAGATACGCAGTATTTT
TRBJ1-1,TRBV5-6,NA,NA,CASSLVVSPRDTEAFF,TGTGCCAGCAGCTTGGTGGTTTCCCCGAGGGACACTGAAGCTTTCTTT
TRBJ1-1,TRBV5-1,NA,NA,CASSNRQVTEAFF,TGCGCCAGCAGCAATCGACAGGTCACTGAAGCTTTCTTT
TRBJ1-2,TRBV12-3/TRBV12-4,NA,many,CASRETTNYGYTF,TGTGCCAGCAGGGAGACTACCAACTATGGCTACACCTTC
TRBJ2-3,TRBV30,NA,few,CAWINGPTDTQYF,TGTGCTTGGATTAACGGGCCCACAGATACGCAGTATTTT
TRBJ1-1,TRBV4-1,TRBD1,NA,CASRRQQGMNTEAFF,TGCGCCAGCAGACGACAACAGGGGATGAACACTGAAGCTTTCTTT
TRBJ2-5,TRBV5-1,NA,few,CASSLFSSQETQYF,TGCGCCAGCAGCTTGTTCAGTTCCCAAGAGACCCAGTACTTC
TRBJ1-1,TRBV4-1,NA,many,CASSPREGTEAFF,TGCGCCAGCAGCCCCAGGGAGGGCACTGAAGCTTTCTTT
TRBJ2-7,TRBV7-2,NA,NA,CASSFWDEQYF,TGTGCCAGCAGCTTCTGGGACGAGCAGTACTTC
TRBJ2-3,TRBV6-6,NA,NA,CASSSTPKGVDTQYF,TGTGCCAGCAGTTCCACACCCAAGGGCGTGGATACGCAGTATTTT
TRBJ1-2,TRBV5-4,TRBD1,NA,CASSIDRDTGYTF,TGTGCCAGCAGCATCGACAGGGATACTGGCTACACCTTC
TRBJ2-2,TRBV7-9,NA,NA,CASSLTELFF,TGTGCCAGCAGCTTAACGGAGCTGTTTTTT
TRBJ1-2,TRBV15,TRBD1,NA,CATSRSKGTGVGYTF,TGTGCCACCAGCAGATCCAAGGGGACAGGGGTTGGCTACACCTTC
TRBJ2-7,TRBV5-5,NA,few,CASSTTGYRGYEQYF,TGTGCCAGCAGCACCACAGGGTATCGGGGCTACGAGCAGTACTTC
TRBJ1-5,TRBV7-3,NA,few,CASSRGSGTLSPHQPQHF,TGTGCCAGCAGCCGTGGTTCCGGGACTCTATCCCCCCATCAGCCCCAGCATTTT
TRBJ2-5,TRBV3-1,TRBD2,few,CASSQDSPRTSGGQETQYF,TGTGCCAGCAGCCAAGATTCCCCGAGGACTAGCGGGGGCCAAGAGACCCAGTACTTC